Below are 18 T cell receptor beta chains sequenced from a single sample in a study of T cells in Graves' hyperthyroidism and ophthalmopathy. Amplification targeted TCR beta CDR3 regions from RNA transcripts. Researchers ran a first-round RT-PCR on the TCR CDR3 using the HTBI primer set. TCRdb re-called the multiplex PCR reads through MiXCR, storing one row per CDR3 protein. Among some 500,000 distinct CDR3 sequences listed, about 16% were seen once. The sample was blood. The receptors were sampled from a woman in her 30s with Graves' ophthalmopathy.

This clonotype was counted many times. V and J are TRBV3-1 and TRBJ2-1; the D gene is possibly TRBD1 (6 bases). V was cut by 4 bases and J by 10 bases, with 11 bases left in between. CDR1 LGHDT and CDR2 YNNKEL come from the germline V gene (reference sequence). The CDR3 totals 12 residues. The CDR3 DNA sequence: TGTGCCAGCAGCCCAGGGGTTAGGGAGCAGTTCTTC. Residues: CASSPGVREQFF.

This clonotype occurred many times. The V and J genes are TRBV2 and TRBJ2-3, with unresolved D. V was trimmed by 5 bases and J by 11 bases, leaving 17 bases between them. Per the germline V gene, CDR1 is SNHLY and CDR2 is FYNNEI. The CDR3 covers 13 residues. CDR3 loop: CASSLTRPGEQYF. Here the CDR3 DNA reads TGTGCCAGCAGTCTTACGCGTCCTGGCGAGCAGTATTTT.

This clonotype has only a few counts. The chain recombines TRBV10-1 with TRBJ1-3; no reliable D call. The CDR3 has 14 residues. The germline CDR1 and CDR2 sequences are WNHNN and SYGVQD (reference sequence). Deletions cut 7 bases from V and 0 bases from J, with 10 bases between. CDR3 amino acids: CASTPDNSGNTIYF. DNA for the CDR3: TGCGCCAGCACCCCAGATAACTCTGGAAACACCATATATTTT.

This clonotype has ten or more counts. The chain employs TRBV28 and TRBJ1-1; perhaps TRBD1 as D (6 bases). Germline-derived CDR1 and CDR2 are MDHEN and SYDVKM. With 11 bases removed from V and 7 bases from J, the gap between germline ends came to 20 bases. CDR3 length equals 13 residues. CDR3 DNA sequence: TGTGCCTGTACAGAACGTGGGGACATTGAAGCTTTCTTT. Its protein product is CACTERGDIEAFF.

The count of this clonotype is one. CDR3 nucleotides: TGTGCCAGCAGTGCCATGGTCGATCAGCCCCAGCATTTT. Its protein product is CASSAMVDQPQHF. V gene TRBV6-4 combines with J gene TRBJ1-5; no clear D. CDR1 is MRHNA and CDR2 is SNTAGT in the germline V gene. Trimming stripped 4 bases from V and 5 bases from J, with 9 bases between. The CDR3 is made up of 13 amino acids.

Ten or more counts support this clonotype. J is TRBJ1-3 and V is TRBV7-2; no reliable D call. This CDR3 has 15 amino acids. The V end lost 5 bases, the J end lost 0 bases, and 11 bases lay between the germline ends. CDR1 is SGHTA, CDR2 FQGNSA, per germline. DNA for the CDR3: TGTGCCAGCAGCAACCCGCGGACCTCTGGAAACACCATATATTTT. Residues: CASSNPRTSGNTIYF.

This clonotype was counted only a few times. V usage is TRBV4-3 and J usage is TRBJ2-5; D is possibly TRBD2 (5 bases). CDR1 LGHNA and CDR2 YSLEER come from the germline V gene. Trimming pared 1 base from V and 2 bases from J, leaving 14 bases between. The CDR3 contains 16 residues. CDR3 loop: CASSQGSYSGQETQYF. The CDR3 nucleotides read TGCGCCAGCAGCCAAGGGTCGTACAGCGGACAAGAGACCCAGTACTTC.

This clonotype was found many times. This chain joins TRBV20-1 and TRBJ2-7; D unresolved. Per the germline V gene, CDR1 is DFQATT and CDR2 is SNEGSKA (reference sequence). Deletions cut 5 bases from V and 4 bases from J, with 15 bases between. The CDR3 is made up of 13 amino acids. Here the CDR3 reads CSAPQQSSYEQYF. In DNA, the CDR3 is TGCAGTGCTCCCCAACAATCTTCTTACGAGCAGTACTTC.

This clonotype was counted at least ten times. The rearrangement joins TRBV12-5 to TRBJ2-1; TRBD1 aligns across 9 bases. This CDR3 spans 18 amino acids. The V gene's germline CDR1 is LGHNT and CDR2 FRNRAP. V shed 4 bases and J 1 base; nucleotides not matched to a gene: 11. CDR3 bases: TGTGCTAGTGGTTCACAGGGACAGGGAGAGGTATCCTACAATGAGCAGTTCTTC. Protein sequence: CASGSQGQGEVSYNEQFF. Together with reference TRBV12-5 and TRBJ2-1, the CDR3 gives the full variable domain: DARVTQTPRHKVTEMGQEVTMRCQPILGHNTVFWYRQTMMQGLELLAYFRNRAPLDDSGMPKDRFSAEMPDATLATLKIQPSEPRDSAVYFCASGSQGQGEVSYNEQFFGPGTRLTVL.

This clonotype was detected ten times or more. V is TRBV3-1 and J is TRBJ2-4; D is tentatively TRBD1 or TRBD2 (6 bases each). Germline V gives CDR1 LGHDT, CDR2 YNNKEL (reference sequence). The V and J ends lost 4 bases and 2 bases respectively, with 12 bases between them. This CDR3 has 15 residues. The CDR3 loop is CASSPGGGPKNIQYF. As DNA, the CDR3 is TGTGCCAGCAGCCCCGGGGGCGGACCCAAAAACATTCAGTACTTC.

The chain couples TRBV7-2 to TRBJ1-1; D is ambiguous. There are 14 residues in the CDR3. Between the trimmed V and J ends, which lost 6 bases and 1 base, there was a span of 12 bases. In germline, CDR1 is SGHTA, CDR2 FQGNSA. CDR3 amino acids: CASSNGRSNTEAFF. The CDR3 nucleotides are TGTGCCAGCAGTAATGGACGGTCGAACACTGAAGCTTTCTTT.

This clonotype came up many times. The rearrangement links TRBV27 to TRBJ2-7, with 11 bases fitting TRBD2. V was clipped by 5 bases and J by 3 bases; unmatched bases: 12. In germline, CDR1 is MNHEY, CDR2 SMNVEV (reference sequence). This CDR3 contains 17 residues. The CDR3 region has the DNA TGTGCCAGCAGTCGCACCCGGACTAGCGGGTCTCACTACGAGCAGTACTTC. Translated, it gives CASSRTRTSGSHYEQYF.

This clonotype has just a few counts. The chain joins TRBV5-8 to TRBJ2-4; TRBD2 is a possible D gene (6 bases). The CDR3 is made up of 13 amino acids. V was clipped by 4 bases and J by 7 bases, with 12 bases between them. Per germline, CDR1 SGHTS and CDR2 YDEGEE. The DNA for the CDR3 is TGTGCCAGCAGCAATTGGAGGGTTAACATTCAGTACTTC. Translation gives CASSNWRVNIQYF.

The chain is built from TRBV9 and TRBJ2-3; 13 bases are a match to TRBD2. From germline, CDR1 is SGDLS and CDR2 YYNGEE. After removal of 4 bases from V and 5 bases from J, the junction contained 7 bases not matched to a gene. The CDR3 is made up of 16 amino acids. The CDR3 region is CASSPTSGRGQDTQYF. CDR3 nucleotide sequence: TGTGCCAGCAGCCCCACTAGCGGGAGGGGTCAAGATACGCAGTATTTT.

The rearrangement joins TRBV6-2 or TRBV6-3 to TRBJ1-1; D remains unclear. Trimming removed 6 bases at V and 3 bases at J, with 11 bases between. CDR1 and CDR2 (germline): MNHEY, SVGEGT. This CDR3 has 13 residues. CDR3 sequence reads: CASSGGWDTEAFF. In DNA form, the CDR3 reads TGTGCCAGCAGCGGAGGATGGGACACTGAAGCTTTCTTT.

This clonotype was seen repeatedly, ten times or more. The V gene is TRBV20-1, the J gene TRBJ1-5; the D is unclear. This CDR3 spans 11 amino acids. The V end lost 4 bases, the J end lost 15 bases, and 16 bases lay between the germline ends. Germline V CDR1 and CDR2: DFQATT, SNEGSKA (reference sequence). Written as DNA, the CDR3 is TGCAGTGCTATCGACGGCGACTGGGGGCATTTT. Residues: CSAIDGDWGHF.

This clonotype was counted ten times or more. This chain connects TRBV28 to TRBJ2-7, with D perhaps TRBD1 (6 bases). The CDR3 length is 15 residues. Germline V lookup: CDR1 MDHEN, CDR2 SYDVKM. V was cut by 5 bases and J by 4 bases, with 18 bases left in between. The CDR3 is CASSGPRGGNYEQYF. The CDR3 coding sequence is TGTGCCAGCAGTGGCCCCCGAGGGGGAAATTACGAGCAGTACTTC. The full variable domain, with the rest looked up from reference TRBV28 and TRBJ2-7, is DVKVTQSSRYLVKRTGEKVFLECVQDMDHENMFWYRQDPGLGLRLIYFSYDVKMKEKGDIPEGYSVSREKKERFSLILESASTNQTSMYLCASSGPRGGNYEQYFGPGTRLTVT.

Ten or more counts support this clonotype. The rearrangement uses TRBV7-8 and TRBJ2-3, with D unclear. CDR1 is SGHVS and CDR2 is FQNEAQ in the germline V gene. The germline V and J ends were trimmed by 9 bases and 3 bases, with 10 bases remaining between them. The CDR3 contains 12 residues. The CDR3 nucleotides read TGTGCCAGTACGGTAGGGACAGATACGCAGTATTTT. Amino acids: CASTVGTDTQYF.